The rows below give T cell receptor beta chains drawn from one sample of a study of cytomegalovirus exposure and HLA in healthy donors. The protocol was immunoSEQ multiplex PCR, while the TCRdb copy is restricted to in-frame clones and leaves out a portion. This repertoire includes 70,000 to 75,000 clones. The source material was PBMCs. These receptors originate from a female donor in good health and CMV-seropositive. Both conserved end residues are part of each CDR3. Each record gives: D gene, J gene, V gene, CDR3 protein, CDR3 DNA. A D gene is named only where the DNA matches it firmly.

D: .
J: TRBJ1-2
V: TRBV18
CDR3: CASSPPGAGANYGYTF
DNA: TGTGCCAGCTCACCACCTGGGGCAGGGGCTAACTATGGCTACACCTTC

D: .
J: TRBJ2-7
V: TRBV18
CDR3: CASSPDTGFYEQYF
DNA: TGTGCCAGCTCACCGGATACAGGGTTCTACGAGCAGTACTTC

D: .
J: TRBJ2-5
V: TRBV7-8
CDR3: CASSYQGLGQETQYF
DNA: TGTGCCAGCAGCTACCAGGGGTTGGGGCAAGAGACCCAGTACTTC

D: .
J: TRBJ2-2
V: TRBV5-1
CDR3: CASSPKSIGTHPGELFF
DNA: TGCGCCAGCAGCCCGAAAAGCATAGGGACTCACCCCGGGGAGCTGTTTTTT

D: TRBD1
J: TRBJ2-3
V: TRBV11-3
CDR3: CASSPLQGQPTDTQYF
DNA: TGTGCCAGCAGCCCCCTCCAGGGACAGCCCACAGATACGCAGTATTTT

D: .
J: TRBJ1-4
V: TRBV5-6
CDR3: CASSLAAGQRVDEKLFF
DNA: TGTGCCAGCAGCTTGGCCGCGGGGCAGAGGGTTGATGAAAAACTGTTTTTT

D: .
J: TRBJ2-7
V: TRBV29-1
CDR3: CSVGFQESSEQYF
DNA: TGCAGCGTTGGTTTCCAGGAAAGCTCCGAGCAGTACTTC

D: .
J: TRBJ1-6
V: TRBV6-5
CDR3: CASSLGFNNSPLHF
DNA: TGTGCCAGCAGTTTGGGCTTCAATAATTCACCCCTCCACTTT

D: TRBD1
J: TRBJ1-2
V: TRBV4-1
CDR3: CASSREGQGPFFYTF
DNA: TGCGCCAGCAGCCGAGAGGGACAGGGGCCGTTCTTCTACACCTTC

D: TRBD1
J: TRBJ2-1
V: TRBV18
CDR3: CASSPGQAYNEQFF
DNA: TGTGCCAGCTCACCGGGACAGGCCTACAATGAGCAGTTCTTC